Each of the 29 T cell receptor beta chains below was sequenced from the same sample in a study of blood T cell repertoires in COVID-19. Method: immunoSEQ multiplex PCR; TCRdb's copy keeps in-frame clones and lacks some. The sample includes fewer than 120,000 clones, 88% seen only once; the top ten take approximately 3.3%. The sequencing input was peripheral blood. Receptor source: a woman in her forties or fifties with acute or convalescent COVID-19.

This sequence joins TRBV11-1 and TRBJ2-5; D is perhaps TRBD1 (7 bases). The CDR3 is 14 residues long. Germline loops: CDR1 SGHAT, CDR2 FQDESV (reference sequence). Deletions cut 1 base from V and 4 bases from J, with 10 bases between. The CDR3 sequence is CASSLGQGGETQYF. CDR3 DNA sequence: TGTGCCAGCAGCTTAGGACAGGGAGGAGAGACCCAGTACTTC.

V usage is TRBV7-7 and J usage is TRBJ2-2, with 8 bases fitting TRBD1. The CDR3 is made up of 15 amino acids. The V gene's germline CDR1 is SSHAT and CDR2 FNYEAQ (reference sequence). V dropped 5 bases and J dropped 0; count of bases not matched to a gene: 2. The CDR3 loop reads CASSRDRTNTGELFF. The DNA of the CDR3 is TGTGCCAGCAGCCGGGACAGGACGAACACCGGGGAGCTGTTTTTT.

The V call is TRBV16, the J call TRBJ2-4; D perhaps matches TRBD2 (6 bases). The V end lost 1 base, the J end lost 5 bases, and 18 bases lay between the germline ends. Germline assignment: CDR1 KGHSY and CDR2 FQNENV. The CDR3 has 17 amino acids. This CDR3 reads CASSQLGWQGGENIQYF. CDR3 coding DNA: TGTGCCAGCAGCCAATTGGGTTGGCAGGGAGGCGAAAACATTCAGTACTTC. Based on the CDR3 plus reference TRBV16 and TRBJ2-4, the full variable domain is GEEVAQTPKHLVRGEGQKAKLYCAPIKGHSYVFWYQQVLKNEFKFLISFQNENVFDETGMPKERFSAKCLPNSPCSLEIQATKLEDSAVYFCASSQLGWQGGENIQYFGAGTRLSVL.

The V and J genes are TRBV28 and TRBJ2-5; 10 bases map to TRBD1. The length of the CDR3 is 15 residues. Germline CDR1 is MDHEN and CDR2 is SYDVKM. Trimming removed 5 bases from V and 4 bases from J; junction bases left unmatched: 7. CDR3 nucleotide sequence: TGTGCCAGCAGTGCGACACGGACAGGGGGAGAGACCCAGTACTTC. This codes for CASSATRTGGETQYF.

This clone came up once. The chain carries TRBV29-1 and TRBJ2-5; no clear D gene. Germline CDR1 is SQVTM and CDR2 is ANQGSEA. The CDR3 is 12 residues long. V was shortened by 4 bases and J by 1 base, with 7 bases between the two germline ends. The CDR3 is CSVVFPQETQYF. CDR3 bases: TGCAGCGTTGTATTCCCCCAAGAGACCCAGTACTTC.

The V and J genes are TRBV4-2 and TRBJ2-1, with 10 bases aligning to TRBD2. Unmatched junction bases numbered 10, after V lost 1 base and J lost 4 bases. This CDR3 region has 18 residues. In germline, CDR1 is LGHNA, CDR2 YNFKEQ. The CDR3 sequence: CASSQGESGRASYNEQFF. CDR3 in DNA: TGTGCCAGCAGCCAAGGGGAAAGCGGGAGGGCATCTTACAATGAGCAGTTCTTC.

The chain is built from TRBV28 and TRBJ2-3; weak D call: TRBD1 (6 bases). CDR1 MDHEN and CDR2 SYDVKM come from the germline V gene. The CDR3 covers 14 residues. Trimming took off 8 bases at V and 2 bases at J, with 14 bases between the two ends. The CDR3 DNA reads TGTGCCAGCTGGGCGGCAGGGGCCACAGATACGCAGTATTTT. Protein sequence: CASWAAGATDTQYF.

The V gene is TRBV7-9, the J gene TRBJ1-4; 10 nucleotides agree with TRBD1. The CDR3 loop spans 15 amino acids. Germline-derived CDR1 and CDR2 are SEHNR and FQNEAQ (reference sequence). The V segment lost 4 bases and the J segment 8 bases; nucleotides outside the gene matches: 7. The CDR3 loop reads CASSSPTGGGEKLFF. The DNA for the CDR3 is TGTGCCAGCAGCTCCCCGACAGGGGGCGGGGAAAAACTGTTTTTT.

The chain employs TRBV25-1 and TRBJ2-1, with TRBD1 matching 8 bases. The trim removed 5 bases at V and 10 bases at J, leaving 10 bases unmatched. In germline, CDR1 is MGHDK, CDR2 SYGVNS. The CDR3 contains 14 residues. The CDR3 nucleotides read TGTGCCAGCAGTTGGACAGGGCCGGGGGCGGAGCAGTTCTTC. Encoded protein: CASSWTGPGAEQFF.

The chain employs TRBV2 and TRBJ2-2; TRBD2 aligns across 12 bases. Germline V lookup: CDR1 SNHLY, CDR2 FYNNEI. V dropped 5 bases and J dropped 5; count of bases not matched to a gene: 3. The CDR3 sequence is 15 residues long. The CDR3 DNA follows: TGTGCCAGCAGTCCCGGGACTAGCGGGACCGGGGAGCTGTTTTTT. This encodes CASSPGTSGTGELFF. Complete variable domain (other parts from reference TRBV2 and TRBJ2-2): EPEVTQTPSHQVTQMGQEVILRCVPISNHLYFYWYRQILGQKVEFLVSFYNNEISEKSEIFDDQFSVERPDGSNFTLKIRSTKLEDSAMYFCASSPGTSGTGELFFGEGSRLTVL.

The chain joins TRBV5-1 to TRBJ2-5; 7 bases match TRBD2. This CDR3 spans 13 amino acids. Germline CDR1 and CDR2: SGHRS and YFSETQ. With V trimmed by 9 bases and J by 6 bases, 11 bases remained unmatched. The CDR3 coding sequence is TGCGCCACCACGTATGGGGGGGGTCAGACCCAGTACTTC. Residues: CATTYGGGQTQYF.

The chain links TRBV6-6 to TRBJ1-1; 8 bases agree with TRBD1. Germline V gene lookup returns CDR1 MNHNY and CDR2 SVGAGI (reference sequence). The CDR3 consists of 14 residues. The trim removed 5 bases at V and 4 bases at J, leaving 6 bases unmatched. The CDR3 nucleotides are TGTGCCAGCAGTCGGGGACAGGCTGGCACTGAAGCTTTCTTT. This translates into CASSRGQAGTEAFF.

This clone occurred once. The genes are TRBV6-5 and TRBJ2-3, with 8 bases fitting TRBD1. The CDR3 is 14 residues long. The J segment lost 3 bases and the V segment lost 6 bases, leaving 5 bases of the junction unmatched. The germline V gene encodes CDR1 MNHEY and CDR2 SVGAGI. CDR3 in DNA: TGTGCCAGCAGCGGGTGGACAGGGACAGATACGCAGTATTTT. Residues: CASSGWTGTDTQYF.

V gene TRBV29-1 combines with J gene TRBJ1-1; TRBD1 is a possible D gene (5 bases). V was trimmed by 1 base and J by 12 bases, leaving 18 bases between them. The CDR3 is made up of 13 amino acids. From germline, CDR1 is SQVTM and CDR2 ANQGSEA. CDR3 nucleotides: TGCAGCGTTGAAGGGGGGGGAGGACGTTATCCTTTCTTT. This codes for CSVEGGGGRYPFF.

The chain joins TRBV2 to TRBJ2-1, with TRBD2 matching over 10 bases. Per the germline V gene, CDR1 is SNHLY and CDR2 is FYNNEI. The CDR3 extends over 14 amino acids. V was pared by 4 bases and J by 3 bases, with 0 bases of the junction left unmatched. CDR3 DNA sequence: TGTGCCAGCAGTGGGACTAGCGGCTACAATGAGCAGTTCTTC. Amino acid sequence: CASSGTSGYNEQFF.

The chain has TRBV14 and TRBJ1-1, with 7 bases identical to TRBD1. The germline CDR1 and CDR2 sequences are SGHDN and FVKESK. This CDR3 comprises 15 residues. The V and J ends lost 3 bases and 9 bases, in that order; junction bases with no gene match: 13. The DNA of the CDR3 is TGTGCCAGCAGCCAGAGGGGACAGTCGAGCCCCCAAGCTTTCTTT. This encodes CASSQRGQSSPQAFF.

The CDR3 loop is CASRLTSSADTQYF. The DNA for the CDR3 is TGTGCCAGCAGACTGACTAGCTCCGCAGATACGCAGTATTTT. The rearrangement links TRBV7-2 to TRBJ2-3; 7 bases map to TRBD2. The CDR3 is made up of 14 amino acids. Germline CDR1 SGHTA, CDR2 FQGNSA. Unmatched junction bases numbered 7, after V lost 6 bases and J lost 4 bases.

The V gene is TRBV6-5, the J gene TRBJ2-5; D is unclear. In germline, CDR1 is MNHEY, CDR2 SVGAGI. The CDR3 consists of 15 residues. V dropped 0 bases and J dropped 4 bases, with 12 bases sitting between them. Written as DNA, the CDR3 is TGTGCCAGCAGTTACTCAGGCAGCTCGGGAGAGACCCAGTACTTC. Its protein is CASSYSGSSGETQYF.

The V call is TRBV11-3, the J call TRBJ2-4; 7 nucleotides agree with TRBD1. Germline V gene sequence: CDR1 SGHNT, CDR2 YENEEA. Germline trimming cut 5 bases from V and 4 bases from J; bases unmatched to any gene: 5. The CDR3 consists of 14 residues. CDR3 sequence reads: CASSPRDRKNIQYF. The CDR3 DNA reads TGTGCCAGCAGCCCCCGGGACAGAAAAAACATTCAGTACTTC. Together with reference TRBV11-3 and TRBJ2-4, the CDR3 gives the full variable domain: EAGVVQSPRYKIIEKKQPVAFWCNPISGHNTLYWYLQNLGQGPELLIRYENEEAVDDSQLPKDRFSAERLKGVDSTLKIQPAELGDSAVYLCASSPRDRKNIQYFGAGTRLSVL.

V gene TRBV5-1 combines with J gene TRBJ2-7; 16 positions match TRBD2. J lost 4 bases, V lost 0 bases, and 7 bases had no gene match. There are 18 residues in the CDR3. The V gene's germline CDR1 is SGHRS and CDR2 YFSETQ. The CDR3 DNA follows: TGCGCCAGCAGCTTGGAGGGACTAGCGGGAGGGATCGGGTACGAGCAGTACTTC. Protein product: CASSLEGLAGGIGYEQYF.

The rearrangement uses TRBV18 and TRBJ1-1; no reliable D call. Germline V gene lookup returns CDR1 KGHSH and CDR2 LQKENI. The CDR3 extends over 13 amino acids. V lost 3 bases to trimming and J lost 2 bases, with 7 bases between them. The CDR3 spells CASSPRENTEAFF. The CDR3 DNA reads TGTGCCAGCTCACCTCGGGAAAACACTGAAGCTTTCTTT.

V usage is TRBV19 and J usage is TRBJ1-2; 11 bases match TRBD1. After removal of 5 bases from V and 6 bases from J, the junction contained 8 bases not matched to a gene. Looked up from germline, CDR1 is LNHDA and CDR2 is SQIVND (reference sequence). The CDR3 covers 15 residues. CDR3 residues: CASSLPGQGVHGYTF. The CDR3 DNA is TGTGCCAGTAGTCTACCGGGACAGGGGGTCCATGGCTACACCTTC.

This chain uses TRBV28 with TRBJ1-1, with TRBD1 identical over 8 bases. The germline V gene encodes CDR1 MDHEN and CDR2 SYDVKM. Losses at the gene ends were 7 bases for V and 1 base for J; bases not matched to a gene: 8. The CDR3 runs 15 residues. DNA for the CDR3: TGTGCCAGCACCAACCACGGGACAGGGAACACTGAAGCTTTCTTT. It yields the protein CASTNHGTGNTEAFF.

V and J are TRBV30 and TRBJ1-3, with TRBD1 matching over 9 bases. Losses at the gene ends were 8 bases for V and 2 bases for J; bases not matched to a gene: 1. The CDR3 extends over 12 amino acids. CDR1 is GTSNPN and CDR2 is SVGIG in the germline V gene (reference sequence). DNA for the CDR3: TGTGCCGGGGACAGGGCTGGAAACACCATATATTTT. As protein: CAGDRAGNTIYF.

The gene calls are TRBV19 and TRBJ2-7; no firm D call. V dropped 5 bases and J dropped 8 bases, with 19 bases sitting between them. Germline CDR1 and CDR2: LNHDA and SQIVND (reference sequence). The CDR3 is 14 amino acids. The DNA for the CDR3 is TGTGCCAGTAGTGGCAAAGAAGACACCTTACAGCAGTACTTC. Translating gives CASSGKEDTLQQYF.

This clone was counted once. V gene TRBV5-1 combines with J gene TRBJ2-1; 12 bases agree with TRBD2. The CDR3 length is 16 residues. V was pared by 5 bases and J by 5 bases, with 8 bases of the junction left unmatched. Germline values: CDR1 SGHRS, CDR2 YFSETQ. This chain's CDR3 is CASRSTSGRPHNEQFF. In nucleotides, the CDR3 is TGCGCCAGCAGGTCCACTAGCGGGAGGCCCCACAATGAGCAGTTCTTC.

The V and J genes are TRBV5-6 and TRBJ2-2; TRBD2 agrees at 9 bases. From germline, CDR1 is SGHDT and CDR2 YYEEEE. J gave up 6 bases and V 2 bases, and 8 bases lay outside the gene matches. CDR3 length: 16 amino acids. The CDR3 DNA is TGTGCCAGCAGCTTCTTGAGCGGGAGGATCCCCGGGGAGCTGTTTTTT. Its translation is CASSFLSGRIPGELFF.

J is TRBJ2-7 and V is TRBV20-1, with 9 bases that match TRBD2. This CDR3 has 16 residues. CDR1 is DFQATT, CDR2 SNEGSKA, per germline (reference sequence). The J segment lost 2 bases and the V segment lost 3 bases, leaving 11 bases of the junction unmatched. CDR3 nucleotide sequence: TGCAGTGCTAGTACCAGGGGTAGCGGGAGAACCTACGAGCAGTACTTC. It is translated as CSASTRGSGRTYEQYF.

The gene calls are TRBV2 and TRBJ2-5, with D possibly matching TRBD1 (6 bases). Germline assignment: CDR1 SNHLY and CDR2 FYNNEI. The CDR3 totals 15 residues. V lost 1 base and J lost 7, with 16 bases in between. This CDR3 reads CASSEGLGASGTQYF. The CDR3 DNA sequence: TGTGCCAGCAGTGAAGGTTTGGGGGCTAGTGGGACCCAGTACTTC.